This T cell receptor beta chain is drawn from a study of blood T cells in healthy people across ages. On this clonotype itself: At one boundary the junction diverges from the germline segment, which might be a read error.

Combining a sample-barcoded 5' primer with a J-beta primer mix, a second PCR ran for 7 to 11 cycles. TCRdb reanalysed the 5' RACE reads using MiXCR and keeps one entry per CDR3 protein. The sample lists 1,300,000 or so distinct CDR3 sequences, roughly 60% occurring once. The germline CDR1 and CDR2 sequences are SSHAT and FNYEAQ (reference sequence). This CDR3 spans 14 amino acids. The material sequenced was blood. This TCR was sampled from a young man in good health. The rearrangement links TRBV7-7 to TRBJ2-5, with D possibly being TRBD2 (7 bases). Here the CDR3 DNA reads TGTGCTAGCAGCCCAAGGGGGGGCGGAGAGACCCAGTACTTC. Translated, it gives CASSPRGGGETQYF.